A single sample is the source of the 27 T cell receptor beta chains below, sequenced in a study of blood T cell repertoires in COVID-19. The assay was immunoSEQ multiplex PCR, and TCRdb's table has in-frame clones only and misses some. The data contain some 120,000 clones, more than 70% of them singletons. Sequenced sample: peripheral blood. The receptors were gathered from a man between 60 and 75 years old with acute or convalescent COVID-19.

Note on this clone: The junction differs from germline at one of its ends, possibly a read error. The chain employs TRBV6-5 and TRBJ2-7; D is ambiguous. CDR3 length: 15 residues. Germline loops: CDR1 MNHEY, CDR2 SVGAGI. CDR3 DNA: TGTGCCAGCTCACTCCGTCCCGCCCCCTCCTCCGAGCAGTACTTC. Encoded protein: CASSLRPAPSSEQYF.

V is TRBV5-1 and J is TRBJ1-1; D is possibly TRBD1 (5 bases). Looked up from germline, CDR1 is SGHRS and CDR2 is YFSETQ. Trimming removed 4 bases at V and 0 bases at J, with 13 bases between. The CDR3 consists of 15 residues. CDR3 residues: CASSPDRNLNTEAFF. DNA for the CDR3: TGCGCCAGCAGCCCTGACAGAAATTTGAACACTGAAGCTTTCTTT.

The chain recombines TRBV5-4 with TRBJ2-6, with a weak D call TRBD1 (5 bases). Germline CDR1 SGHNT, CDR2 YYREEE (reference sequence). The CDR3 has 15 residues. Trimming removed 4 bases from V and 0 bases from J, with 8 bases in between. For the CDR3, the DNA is TGTGCCAGCAGCACTGACAGCTCTGGGGCCAACGTCCTGACTTTC. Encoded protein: CASSTDSSGANVLTF.

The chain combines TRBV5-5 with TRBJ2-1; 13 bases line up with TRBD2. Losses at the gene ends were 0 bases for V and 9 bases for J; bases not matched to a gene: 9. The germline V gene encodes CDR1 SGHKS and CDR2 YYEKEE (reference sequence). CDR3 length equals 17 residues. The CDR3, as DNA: TGTGCCAGCAGCTTGGTATCGGGGACTAGCGGGAAGATTGAGCAGTTCTTC. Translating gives CASSLVSGTSGKIEQFF.

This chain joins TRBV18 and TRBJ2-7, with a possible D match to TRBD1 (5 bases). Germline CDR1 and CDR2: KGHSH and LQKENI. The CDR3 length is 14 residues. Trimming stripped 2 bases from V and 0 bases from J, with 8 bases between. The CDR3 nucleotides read TGTGCCAGCTCACCAACAGGACACTCCTACGAGCAGTACTTC. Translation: CASSPTGHSYEQYF. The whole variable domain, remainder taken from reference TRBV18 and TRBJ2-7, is NAGVMQNPRHLVRRRGQEARLRCSPMKGHSHVYWYRQLPEEGLKFMVYLQKENIIDESGMPKERFSAEFPKEGPSILRIQQVVRGDSAAYFCASSPTGHSYEQYFGPGTRLTVT.

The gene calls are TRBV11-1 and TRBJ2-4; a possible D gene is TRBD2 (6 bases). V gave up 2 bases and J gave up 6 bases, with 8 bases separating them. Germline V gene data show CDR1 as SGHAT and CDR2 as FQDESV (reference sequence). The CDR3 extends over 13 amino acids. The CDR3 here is CASSLWDSNIQYF. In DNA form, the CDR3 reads TGTGCCAGCAGCTTATGGGACTCAAACATTCAGTACTTC.

The CDR3, as DNA: TGCGCCAGCAGCCCGGCGGTCCGGGAAGATACGCAGTATTTT. Its protein product is CASSPAVREDTQYF. V and J are TRBV5-1 and TRBJ2-3; the D gene is possibly TRBD2 (5 bases). This CDR3 has 14 residues. Germline CDR1 is SGHRS and CDR2 is YFSETQ. Trimming took 4 bases from V and 5 from J, leaving 14 bases between them.

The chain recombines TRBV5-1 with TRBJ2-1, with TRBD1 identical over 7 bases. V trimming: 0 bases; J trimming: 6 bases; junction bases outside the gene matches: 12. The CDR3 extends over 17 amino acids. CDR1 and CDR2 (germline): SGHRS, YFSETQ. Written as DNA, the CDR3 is TGCGCCAGCAGCTTGGGAGGGGGCAGGGGCCTTAGCAATGAGCAGTTCTTC. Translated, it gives CASSLGGGRGLSNEQFF.

Written as DNA, the CDR3 is TGTGCCAGCAGTTCAGGAGGGACAGGGGCCCATTGGCCCCAGCATTTT. This translates into CASSSGGTGAHWPQHF. The J gene is TRBJ1-5, the V gene TRBV28, with 10 bases identical to TRBD1. CDR3 length equals 16 residues. Germline-derived CDR1 and CDR2 are MDHEN and SYDVKM. V lost 4 bases, J lost 9 bases, and 12 bases stayed unmatched.

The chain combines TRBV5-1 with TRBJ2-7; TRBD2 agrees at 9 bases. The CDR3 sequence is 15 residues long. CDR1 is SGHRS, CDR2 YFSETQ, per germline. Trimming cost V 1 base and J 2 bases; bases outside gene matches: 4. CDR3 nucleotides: TGCGCCAGCAGCTTGAGGACTAGCGATCCCTACGAGCAGTACTTC. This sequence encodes CASSLRTSDPYEQYF.

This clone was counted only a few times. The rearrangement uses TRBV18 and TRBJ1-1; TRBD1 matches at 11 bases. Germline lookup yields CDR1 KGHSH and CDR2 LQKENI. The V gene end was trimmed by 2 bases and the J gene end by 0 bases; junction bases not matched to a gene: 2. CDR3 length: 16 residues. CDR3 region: CASSPGTGGMNTEAFF. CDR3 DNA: TGTGCCAGCTCACCAGGGACAGGGGGAATGAACACTGAAGCTTTCTTT.

The CDR3 region has the DNA TGTGCCAGTACCTTGGCAGGGCAGGATTCACCCCTCCACTTT. Amino acids: CASTLAGQDSPLHF. The chain recombines TRBV19 with TRBJ1-6, with D possibly being TRBD1 (5 bases). In germline, CDR1 is LNHDA, CDR2 SQIVND (reference sequence). CDR3 length: 14 residues. V was cut by 7 bases and J by 8 bases, with 15 bases left in between.

Here the CDR3 reads CASSPREGANTGELFF. The CDR3 DNA is TGTGCCAGCAGCCCTCGGGAGGGGGCGAACACCGGGGAGCTGTTTTTT. V and J are TRBV13 and TRBJ2-2; 8 nucleotides match TRBD2. The CDR3 runs 16 residues. Germline lookup yields CDR1 PRHDT and CDR2 FYEKMQ (reference sequence). Trimming removed 5 bases from V and 0 bases from J; junction bases left unmatched: 5.

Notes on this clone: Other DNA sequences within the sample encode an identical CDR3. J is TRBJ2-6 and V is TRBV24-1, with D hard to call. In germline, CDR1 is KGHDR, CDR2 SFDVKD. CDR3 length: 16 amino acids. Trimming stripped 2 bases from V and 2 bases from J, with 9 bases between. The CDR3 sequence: CATSDSDRAGANVLTF. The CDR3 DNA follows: TGTGCCACCAGTGATTCCGACCGGGCTGGGGCCAACGTCCTGACTTTC.

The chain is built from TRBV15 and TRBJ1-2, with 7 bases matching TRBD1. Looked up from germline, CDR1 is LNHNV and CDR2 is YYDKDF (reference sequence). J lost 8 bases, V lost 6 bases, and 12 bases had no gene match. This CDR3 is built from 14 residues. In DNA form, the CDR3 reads TGTGCCACCAGGGACCGACAGGGTCAGTGGGGCTACACCTTC. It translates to CATRDRQGQWGYTF.

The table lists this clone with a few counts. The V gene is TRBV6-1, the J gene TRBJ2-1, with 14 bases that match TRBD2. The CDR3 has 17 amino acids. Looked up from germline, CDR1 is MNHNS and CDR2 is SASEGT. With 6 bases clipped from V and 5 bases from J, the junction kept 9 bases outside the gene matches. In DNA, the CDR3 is TGTGCCAGCAGCGAACCGACTAGCGGGAGGGCCAACAATGAGCAGTTCTTC. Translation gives CASSEPTSGRANNEQFF.

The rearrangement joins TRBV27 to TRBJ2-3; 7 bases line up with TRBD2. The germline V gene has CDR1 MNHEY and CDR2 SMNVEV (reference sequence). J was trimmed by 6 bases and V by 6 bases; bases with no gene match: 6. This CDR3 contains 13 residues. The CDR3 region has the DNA TGTGCCAGCAGCCTGGCGGGGGAGGATACGCAGTATTTT. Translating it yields CASSLAGEDTQYF.

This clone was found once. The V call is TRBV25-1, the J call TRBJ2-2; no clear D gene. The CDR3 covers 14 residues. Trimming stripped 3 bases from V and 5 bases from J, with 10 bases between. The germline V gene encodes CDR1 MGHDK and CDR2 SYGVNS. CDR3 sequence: CASSDIRRTGELFF. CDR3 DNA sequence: TGTGCCAGCAGTGATATCAGAAGAACCGGGGAGCTGTTTTTT.

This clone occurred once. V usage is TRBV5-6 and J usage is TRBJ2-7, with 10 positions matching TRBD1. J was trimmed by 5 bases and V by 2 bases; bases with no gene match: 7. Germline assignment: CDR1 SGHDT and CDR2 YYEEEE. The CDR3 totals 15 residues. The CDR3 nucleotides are TGTGCCAGCAGCTTTTTACGGACAGGGGGTAACGAGCAGTACTTC. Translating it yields CASSFLRTGGNEQYF.

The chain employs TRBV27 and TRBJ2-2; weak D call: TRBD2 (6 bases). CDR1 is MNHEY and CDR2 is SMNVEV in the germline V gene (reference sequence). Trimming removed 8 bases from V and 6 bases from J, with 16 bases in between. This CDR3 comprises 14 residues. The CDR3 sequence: CASSYLGGSGELFF. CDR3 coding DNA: TGTGCCAGCTCCTATCTGGGGGGTTCCGGGGAGCTGTTTTTT.

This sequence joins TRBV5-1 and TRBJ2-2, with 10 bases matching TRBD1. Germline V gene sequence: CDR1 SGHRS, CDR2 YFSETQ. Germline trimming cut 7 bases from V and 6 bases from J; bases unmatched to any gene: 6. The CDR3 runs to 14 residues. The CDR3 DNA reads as TGCGCCAGCGGGTCCGGGACAGGGGCCGGGGAGCTGTTTTTT. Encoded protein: CASGSGTGAGELFF. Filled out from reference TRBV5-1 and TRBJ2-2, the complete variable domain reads KAGVTQTPRYLIKTRGQQVTLSCSPISGHRSVSWYQQTPGQGLQFLFEYFSETQRNKGNFPGRFSGRQFSNSRSEMNVSTLELGDSALYLCASGSGTGAGELFFGEGSRLTVL.

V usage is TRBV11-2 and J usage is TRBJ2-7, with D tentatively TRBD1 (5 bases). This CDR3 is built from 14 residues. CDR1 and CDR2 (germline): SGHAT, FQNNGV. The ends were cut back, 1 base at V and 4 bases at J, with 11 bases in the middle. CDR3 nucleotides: TGTGCCAGCAGCTTAGGCTATACAGGATACGAGCAGTACTTC. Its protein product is CASSLGYTGYEQYF.

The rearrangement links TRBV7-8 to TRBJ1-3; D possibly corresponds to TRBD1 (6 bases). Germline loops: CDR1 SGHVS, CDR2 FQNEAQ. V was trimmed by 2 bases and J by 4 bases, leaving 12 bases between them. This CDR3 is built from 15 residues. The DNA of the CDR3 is TGTGCCAGCAGCTTAAAAGCAGGGGCGGGAAACACCATATATTTT. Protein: CASSLKAGAGNTIYF.

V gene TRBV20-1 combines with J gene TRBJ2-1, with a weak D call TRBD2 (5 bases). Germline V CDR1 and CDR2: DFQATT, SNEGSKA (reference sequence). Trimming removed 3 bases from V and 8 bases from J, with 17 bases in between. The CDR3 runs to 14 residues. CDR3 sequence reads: CSASIGLIPYEQFF. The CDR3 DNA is TGCAGTGCTAGTATTGGACTCATTCCCTATGAGCAGTTCTTC.

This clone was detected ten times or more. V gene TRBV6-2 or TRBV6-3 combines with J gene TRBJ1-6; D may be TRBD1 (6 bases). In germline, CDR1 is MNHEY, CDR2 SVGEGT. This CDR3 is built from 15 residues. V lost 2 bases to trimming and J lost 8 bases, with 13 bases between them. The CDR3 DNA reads TGTGCCAGCAGTTACCTCCGACAGGACCATTCACCCCTCCACTTT. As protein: CASSYLRQDHSPLHF.

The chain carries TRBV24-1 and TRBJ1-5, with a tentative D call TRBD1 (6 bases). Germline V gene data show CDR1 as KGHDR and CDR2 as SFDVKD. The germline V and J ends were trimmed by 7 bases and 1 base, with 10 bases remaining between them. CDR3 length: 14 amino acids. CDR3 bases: TGTGCCACCAGGGGAGGGGGGAGCAATCAGCCCCAGCATTTT. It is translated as CATRGGGSNQPQHF.

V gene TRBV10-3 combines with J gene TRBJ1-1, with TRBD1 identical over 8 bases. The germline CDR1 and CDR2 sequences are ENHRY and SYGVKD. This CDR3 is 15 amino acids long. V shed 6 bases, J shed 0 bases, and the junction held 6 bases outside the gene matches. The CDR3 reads CAIREPGGLNTEAFF. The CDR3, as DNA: TGTGCCATCAGGGAGCCAGGGGGCTTGAACACTGAAGCTTTCTTT.